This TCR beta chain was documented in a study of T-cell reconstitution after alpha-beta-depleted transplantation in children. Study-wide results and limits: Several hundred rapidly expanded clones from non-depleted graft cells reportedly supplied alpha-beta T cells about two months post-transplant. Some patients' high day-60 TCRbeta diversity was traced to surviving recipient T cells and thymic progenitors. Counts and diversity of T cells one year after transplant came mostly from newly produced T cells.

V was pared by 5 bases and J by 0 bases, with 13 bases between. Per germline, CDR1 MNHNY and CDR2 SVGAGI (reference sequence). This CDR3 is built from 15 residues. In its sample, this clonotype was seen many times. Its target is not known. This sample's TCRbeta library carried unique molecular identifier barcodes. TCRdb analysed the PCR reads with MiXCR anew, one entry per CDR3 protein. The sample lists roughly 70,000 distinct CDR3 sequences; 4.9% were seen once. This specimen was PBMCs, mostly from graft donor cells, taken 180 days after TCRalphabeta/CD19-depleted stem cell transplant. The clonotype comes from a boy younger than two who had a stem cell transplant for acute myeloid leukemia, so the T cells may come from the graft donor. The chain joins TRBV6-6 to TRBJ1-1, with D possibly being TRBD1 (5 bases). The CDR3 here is CASSPPGTLNTEAFF. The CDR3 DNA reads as TGTGCCAGCAGTCCGCCTGGGACCCTGAACACTGAAGCTTTCTTT.